A selection of T cell receptor beta chains follows, all from one sample in a study of blood T cell repertoires in COVID-19. This table comes from immunoSEQ multiplex PCR, and its TCRdb copy is limited to in-frame clones, with some not included. The data hold a few hundred thousand clones, with about 89% observed a single time. The specimen sequenced was PBMCs or T cells enriched from blood (not recorded which). These receptors were taken from a man aged 25 to 40 who had recovered from COVID-19. Each CDR3 is given with its conserved first and last residue. A D gene is named only where the DNA matches it firmly. Where a row states a size, it is once, few, many or the class of an expanded clone; other rows omit it.

d_call	v_call	clone_size	j_call	cdr3_nt	cdr3_aa
.	TRBV5-4	.	TRBJ2-5	TGTGCCAGCAGCTTGGTCGGGAAAGAGACCCAGTACTTC	CASSLVGKETQYF
.	TRBV11-2	.	TRBJ1-6	TGTGCCAGCAGCTTAAACTACGGGTTTAATTCACCCCTCCACTTT	CASSLNYGFNSPLHF
TRBD2	TRBV7-6	.	TRBJ2-6	TGTGCCAGCAGCCTCCGGGATCGGGGGGTGGGCTCTGGGGCCAACGTCCTGACTTTC	CASSLRDRGVGSGANVLTF
.	TRBV29-1	.	TRBJ2-5	TGCAGCGTTCTCAAGGGGGGGGCCCAAGAGACCCAGTACTTC	CSVLKGGAQETQYF
.	TRBV11-2	.	TRBJ1-1	TGTGCCAGCAGCTTACGGGGGAACACTGAAGCTTTCTTT	CASSLRGNTEAFF
.	TRBV7-2	.	TRBJ2-1	TGTGCCAGCAGCTTAGGAGGTGGCAATGAGCAGTTCTTC	CASSLGGGNEQFF
.	TRBV27	.	TRBJ2-1	TGTGCCAGCAGTTTGATTAAAGCTAGCTACAATGAGCAGTTCTTC	CASSLIKASYNEQFF
TRBD1	TRBV6-2/TRBV6-3	.	TRBJ1-5	TGTGCCAGCAGTCCGGACAGGGACCAGCCCCAGCATTTT	CASSPDRDQPQHF
.	TRBV6-1	.	TRBJ1-5	TGTGCCAGCAGTGAAGAAGGTGAGAGCTCGGGTCAGCCCCAGCATTTT	CASSEEGESSGQPQHF
.	TRBV7-2	.	TRBJ1-2	TGTGCCAGCAGCTTAGTACAGGGCGCCGGCTACACCTTC	CASSLVQGAGYTF
.	TRBV4-1	few	TRBJ2-1	TGCGCCAGCAGCCAAGTATCAGCCTCTTCTAGCTCCTACAATGAGCAGTTCTTC	CASSQVSASSSSYNEQFF
.	TRBV7-3	.	TRBJ2-3	TGTGCCAGCAGCTTAACAGGTTCGGGGGGCCCAGATACGCAGTATTTT	CASSLTGSGGPDTQYF
.	TRBV7-6	few	TRBJ1-2	TGTGCCAGCAGCATCGACAGTAACTATGGCTACACCTTC	CASSIDSNYGYTF
.	TRBV2	.	TRBJ2-7	TGTGCCAGCAGTGAAGTCCCAGGGGTAGGCGAGCAGTACTTC	CASSEVPGVGEQYF
.	TRBV7-6	.	TRBJ1-4	TGTGCCAGCAGCTTAGGTCCAGGGCCTAATGAAAAACTGTTTTTT	CASSLGPGPNEKLFF
TRBD1	TRBV30	.	TRBJ2-2	TGTGCCTGGAATCGGGACAGGGTCGTAAAAACCGGGGAGCTGTTTTTT	CAWNRDRVVKTGELFF
TRBD1	TRBV10-3	.	TRBJ1-5	TGTGCCATCAGTGAGATGGGACAGGGAGACCAGCCCCAGCATTTT	CAISEMGQGDQPQHF
.	TRBV19	.	TRBJ2-2	TGTGCCAGTAGCGCTACGTTGGAGCTGTTTTTT	CASSATLELFF
.	TRBV9	.	TRBJ1-3	TGTGCCAGCAGCGTAGCTACGGGAGGATCTGGAAACACCATATATTTT	CASSVATGGSGNTIYF
.	TRBV7-9	.	TRBJ1-1	TGTGCCAGCAGCCTAAAGTCTTTGGCGGCGGGGGACACTGAAGCTTTCTTT	CASSLKSLAAGDTEAFF
.	TRBV19	.	TRBJ2-7	TGTGCCAGTAGCCCCGTCAGGGGGGCGTCCTACGAGCAGTACTTC	CASSPVRGASYEQYF
TRBD1	TRBV9	.	TRBJ1-2	TGTGCCAGCAGCGTAGCGGGACAGGGAATCCTCTCCTTC	CASSVAGQGILSF
.	TRBV7-9	.	TRBJ1-2	TGTGCCAGCAGCGGTACAGGATACTATGGCTACACCTTC	CASSGTGYYGYTF
.	TRBV7-9	few	TRBJ2-1	TGTGCCAGCAGCCCGGTGCGGGAGCAGTTCTTC	CASSPVREQFF
TRBD2	TRBV11-1	.	TRBJ2-1	TGTGCCAGCAGCCCCGGACTAGCGGGGATCGAGCAGTTCTTC	CASSPGLAGIEQFF
.	TRBV30	.	TRBJ2-2	TGTGCCCTGGACTCAGGGAACACCGGGGAGCTGTTTTTT	CALDSGNTGELFF
.	TRBV2	.	TRBJ1-1	TGTGCCAGCAGTGTTTACCGGGACCTTGGGGGCAACACTGAAGCTTTCTTT	CASSVYRDLGGNTEAFF
TRBD2	TRBV4-2	.	TRBJ2-1	TGTGCCAGCAGCCAGGCCACTAGCGGGGGCGGCTCCTACAATGAGCAGTTCTTC	CASSQATSGGGSYNEQFF
.	TRBV3-1/TRBV3-2	.	TRBJ1-2	TGTGCCAGCAGCCAAGGCGGCCGAGGCTACACCTTC	CASSQGGRGYTF
TRBD1	TRBV2	.	TRBJ2-5	TGTGCCAGAACAGGGGCCCTTGGGGAGACCCAGTACTTC	CARTGALGETQYF
TRBD2	TRBV7-9	.	TRBJ2-1	TGTGCCAGCAGCCCCGGCGGGGGGGCTAAGAATGAGCAGTTCTTC	CASSPGGGAKNEQFF